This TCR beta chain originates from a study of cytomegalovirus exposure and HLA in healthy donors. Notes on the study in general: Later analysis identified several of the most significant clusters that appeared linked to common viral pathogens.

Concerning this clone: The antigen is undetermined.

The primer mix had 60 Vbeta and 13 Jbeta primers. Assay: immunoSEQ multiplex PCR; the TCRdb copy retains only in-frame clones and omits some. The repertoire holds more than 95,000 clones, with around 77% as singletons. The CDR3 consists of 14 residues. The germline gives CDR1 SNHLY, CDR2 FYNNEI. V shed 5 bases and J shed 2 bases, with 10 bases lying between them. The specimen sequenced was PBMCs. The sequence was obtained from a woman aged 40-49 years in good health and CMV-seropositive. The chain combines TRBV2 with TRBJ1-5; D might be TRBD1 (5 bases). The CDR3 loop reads CASSWSGGNQPQHF. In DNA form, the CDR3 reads TGTGCCAGCAGTTGGTCGGGGGGCAATCAGCCCCAGCATTTT. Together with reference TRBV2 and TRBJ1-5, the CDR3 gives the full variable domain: EPEVTQTPSHQVTQMGQEVILRCVPISNHLYFYWYRQILGQKVEFLVSFYNNEISEKSEIFDDQFSVERPDGSNFTLKIRSTKLEDSAMYFCASSWSGGNQPQHFGDGTRLSIL.